This T cell receptor beta chain stems from a study of blood T cell repertoires in COVID-19. This clone was found once. The V and J ends lost 5 bases and 2 bases, in that order; junction bases with no gene match: 8. Germline V gives CDR1 MNHEY, CDR2 SVGEGT. The CDR3 covers 16 residues. As handled by the study authors: Reference gene primer amplification gave nucleated cell count estimates. Clones were read by immunoSEQ multiplex PCR, and TCRdb kept only the in-frame ones, dropping some. V, J and clone size are those of that table, while D and trimming were read from the DNA. The sample contains 300,000 to 350,000 clones, around four fifths of which appear only once.

This sequence originates from a man aged 25-45 years with active or convalescent COVID-19. The gene calls are TRBV6-2 or TRBV6-3 and TRBJ2-2, with TRBD2 matching 7 bases. Sequencing was performed on peripheral blood. This chain's CDR3 is CASSPWTGGNTGELFF. The CDR3 DNA is TGTGCCAGCAGTCCCTGGACGGGGGGAAACACCGGGGAGCTGTTTTTT.